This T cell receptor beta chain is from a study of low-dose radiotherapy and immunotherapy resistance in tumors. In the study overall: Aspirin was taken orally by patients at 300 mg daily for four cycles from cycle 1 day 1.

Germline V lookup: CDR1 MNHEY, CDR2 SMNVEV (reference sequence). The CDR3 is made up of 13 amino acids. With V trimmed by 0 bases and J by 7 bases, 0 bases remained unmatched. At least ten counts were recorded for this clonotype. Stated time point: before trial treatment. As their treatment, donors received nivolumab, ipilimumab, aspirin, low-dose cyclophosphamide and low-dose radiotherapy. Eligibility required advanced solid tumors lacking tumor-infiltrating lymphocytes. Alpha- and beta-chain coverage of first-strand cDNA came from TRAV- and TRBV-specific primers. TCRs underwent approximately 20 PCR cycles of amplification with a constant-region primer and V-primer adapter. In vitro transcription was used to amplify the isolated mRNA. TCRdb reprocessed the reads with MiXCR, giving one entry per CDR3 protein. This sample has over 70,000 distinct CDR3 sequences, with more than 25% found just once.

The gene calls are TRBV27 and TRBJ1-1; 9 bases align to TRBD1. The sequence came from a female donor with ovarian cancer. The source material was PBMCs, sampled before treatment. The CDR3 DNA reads TGTGCCAGCAGTTTATCGGGACAGGGTGAAGCTTTCTTT. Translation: CASSLSGQGEAFF.